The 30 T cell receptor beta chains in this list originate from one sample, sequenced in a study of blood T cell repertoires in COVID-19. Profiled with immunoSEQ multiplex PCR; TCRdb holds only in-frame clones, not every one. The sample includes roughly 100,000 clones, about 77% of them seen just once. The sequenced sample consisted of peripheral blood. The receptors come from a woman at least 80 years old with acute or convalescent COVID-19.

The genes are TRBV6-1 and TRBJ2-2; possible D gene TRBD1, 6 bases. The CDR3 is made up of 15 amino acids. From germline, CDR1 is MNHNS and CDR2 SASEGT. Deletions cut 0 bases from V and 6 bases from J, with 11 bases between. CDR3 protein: CASSEATGTPGELFF. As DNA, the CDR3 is TGTGCCAGCAGTGAAGCTACAGGGACGCCCGGGGAGCTGTTTTTT.

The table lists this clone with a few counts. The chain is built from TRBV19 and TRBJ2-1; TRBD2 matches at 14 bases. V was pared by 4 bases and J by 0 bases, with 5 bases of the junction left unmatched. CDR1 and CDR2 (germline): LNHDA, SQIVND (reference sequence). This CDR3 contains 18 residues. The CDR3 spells CASSKPTSGRASYNEQFF. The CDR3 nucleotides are TGTGCCAGTAGTAAGCCGACTAGCGGGAGGGCCTCCTACAATGAGCAGTTCTTC.

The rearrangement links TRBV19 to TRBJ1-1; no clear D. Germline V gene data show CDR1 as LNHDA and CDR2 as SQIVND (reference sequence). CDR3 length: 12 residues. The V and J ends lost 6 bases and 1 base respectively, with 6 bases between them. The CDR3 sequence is CASRMRNTEAFF. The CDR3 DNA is TGTGCCAGTAGAATGAGGAACACTGAAGCTTTCTTT.

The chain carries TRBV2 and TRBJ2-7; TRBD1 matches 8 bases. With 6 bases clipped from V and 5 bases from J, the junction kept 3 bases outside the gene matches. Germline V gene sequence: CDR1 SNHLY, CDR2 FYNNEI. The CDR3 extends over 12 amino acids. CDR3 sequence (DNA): TGTGCCAGCAGACCGGACAGGGACGAGCAGTACTTC. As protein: CASRPDRDEQYF.

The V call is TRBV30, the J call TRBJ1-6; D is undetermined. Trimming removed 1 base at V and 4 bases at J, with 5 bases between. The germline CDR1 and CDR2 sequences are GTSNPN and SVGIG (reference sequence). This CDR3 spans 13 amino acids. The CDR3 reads CAWSGQYNSPLHF. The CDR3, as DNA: TGTGCCTGGAGTGGGCAGTATAATTCACCCCTCCACTTT.

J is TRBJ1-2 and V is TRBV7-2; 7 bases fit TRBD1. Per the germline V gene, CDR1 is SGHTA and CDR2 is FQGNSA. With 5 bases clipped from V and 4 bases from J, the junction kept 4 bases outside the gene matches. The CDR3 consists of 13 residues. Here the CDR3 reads CASSLQGSYGYTF. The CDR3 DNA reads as TGTGCCAGCAGCCTACAGGGGTCCTATGGCTACACCTTC. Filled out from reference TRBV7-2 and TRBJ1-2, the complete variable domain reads GAGVSQSPSNKVTEKGKDVELRCDPISGHTALYWYRQSLGQGLEFLIYFQGNSAPDKSGLPSDRFSAERTGGSVSTLTIQRTQQEDSAVYLCASSLQGSYGYTFGSGTRLTVV.

CDR3 sequence reads: CASVGVAQETQYF. The CDR3 DNA follows: TGTGCCAGCGTAGGGGTGGCCCAAGAGACCCAGTACTTC. This sequence joins TRBV6-5 and TRBJ2-5; possibly TRBD1 for D (5 bases). Germline loops: CDR1 MNHEY, CDR2 SVGAGI. The V end was cut by 8 bases, the J end by 1 base, with 11 bases between. The CDR3 loop spans 13 amino acids.

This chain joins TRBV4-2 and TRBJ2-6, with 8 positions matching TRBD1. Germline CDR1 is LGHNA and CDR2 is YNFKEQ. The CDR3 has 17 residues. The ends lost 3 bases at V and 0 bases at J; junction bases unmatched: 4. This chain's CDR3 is CASSQGQVTSGANVLTF. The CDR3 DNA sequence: TGTGCCAGCAGCCAGGGACAGGTGACCTCTGGGGCCAACGTCCTGACTTTC.

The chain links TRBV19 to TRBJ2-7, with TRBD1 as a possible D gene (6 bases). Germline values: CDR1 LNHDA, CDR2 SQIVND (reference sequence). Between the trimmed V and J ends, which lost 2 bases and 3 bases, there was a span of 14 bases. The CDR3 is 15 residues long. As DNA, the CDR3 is TGTGCCAGTAGTATATCAGGGGCTAGTATCTACGAGCAGTACTTC. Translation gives CASSISGASIYEQYF.

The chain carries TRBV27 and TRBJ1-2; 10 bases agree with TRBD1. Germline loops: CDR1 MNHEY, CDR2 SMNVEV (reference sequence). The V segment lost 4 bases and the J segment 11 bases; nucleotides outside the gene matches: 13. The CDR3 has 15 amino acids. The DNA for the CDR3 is TGTGCCAGCAGTTCCACCGGGACAGGGGTGAAACGGTACACCTTC. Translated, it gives CASSSTGTGVKRYTF.

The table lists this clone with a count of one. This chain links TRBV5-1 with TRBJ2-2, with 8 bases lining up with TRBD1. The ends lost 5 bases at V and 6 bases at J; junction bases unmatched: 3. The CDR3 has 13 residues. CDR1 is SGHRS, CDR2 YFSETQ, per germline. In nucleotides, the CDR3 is TGCGCCAGCAGGGACAGGGTGGCCGGGGAGCTGTTTTTT. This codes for CASRDRVAGELFF.

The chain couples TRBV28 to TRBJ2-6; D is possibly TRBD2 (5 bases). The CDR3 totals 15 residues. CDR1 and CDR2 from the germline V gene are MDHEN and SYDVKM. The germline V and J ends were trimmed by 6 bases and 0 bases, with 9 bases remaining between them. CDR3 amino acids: CASSPAGSGANVLTF. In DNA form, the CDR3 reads TGTGCCAGCAGCCCGGCGGGCTCTGGGGCCAACGTCCTGACTTTC.

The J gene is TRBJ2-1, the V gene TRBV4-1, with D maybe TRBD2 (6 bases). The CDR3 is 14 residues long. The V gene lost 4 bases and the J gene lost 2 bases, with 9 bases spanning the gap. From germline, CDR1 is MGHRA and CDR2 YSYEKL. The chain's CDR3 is CASSLTSAYNEQFF. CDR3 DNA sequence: TGCGCCAGCAGCCTGACTAGTGCCTACAATGAGCAGTTCTTC.

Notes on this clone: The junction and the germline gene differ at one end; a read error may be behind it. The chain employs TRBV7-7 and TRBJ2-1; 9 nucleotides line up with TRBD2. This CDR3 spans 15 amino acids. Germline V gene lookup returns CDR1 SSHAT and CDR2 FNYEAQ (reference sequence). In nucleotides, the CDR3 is TGTGCTAGCAGCTTAGTGGCTAGCGGGATCAATGAGCAGTTCTTC. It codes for CASSLVASGINEQFF.

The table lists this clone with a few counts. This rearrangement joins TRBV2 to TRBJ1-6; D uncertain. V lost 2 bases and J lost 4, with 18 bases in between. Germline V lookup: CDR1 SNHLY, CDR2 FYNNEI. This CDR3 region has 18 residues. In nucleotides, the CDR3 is TGTGCCAGCAGTGAATCGGGTCAGTCCGGGAGGTATAATTCACCCCTCCACTTT. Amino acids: CASSESGQSGRYNSPLHF.

CDR3 bases: TGTGCCAGCAGTACCTTCCAGTATAATTCACCCCTCCACTTT. Protein sequence: CASSTFQYNSPLHF. The genes are TRBV2 and TRBJ1-6; no clear D gene. Germline CDR1 SNHLY, CDR2 FYNNEI. The CDR3 has 14 residues. V lost 5 bases and J lost 4, with 9 bases in between.

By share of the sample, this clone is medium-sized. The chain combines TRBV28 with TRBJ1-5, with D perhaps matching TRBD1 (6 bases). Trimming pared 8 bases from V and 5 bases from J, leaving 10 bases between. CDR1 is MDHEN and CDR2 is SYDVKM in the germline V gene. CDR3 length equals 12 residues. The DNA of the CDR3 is TGTGCCAGCTGGGCAGGGGATCAGCCCCAGCATTTT. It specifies CASWAGDQPQHF.

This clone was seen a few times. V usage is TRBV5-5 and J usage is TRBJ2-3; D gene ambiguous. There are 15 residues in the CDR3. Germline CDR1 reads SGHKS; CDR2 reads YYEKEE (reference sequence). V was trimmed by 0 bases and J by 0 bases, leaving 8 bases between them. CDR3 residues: CASSLDLTSTDTQYF. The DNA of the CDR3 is TGTGCCAGCAGCTTGGACCTAACTAGCACAGATACGCAGTATTTT.

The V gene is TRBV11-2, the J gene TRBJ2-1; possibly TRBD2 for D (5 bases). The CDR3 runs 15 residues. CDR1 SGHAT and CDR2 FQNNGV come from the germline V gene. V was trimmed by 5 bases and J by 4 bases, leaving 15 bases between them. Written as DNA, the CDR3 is TGTGCCAGCAGCCGAGGGTCGGGCGGTTACAATGAGCAGTTCTTC. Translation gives CASSRGSGGYNEQFF.

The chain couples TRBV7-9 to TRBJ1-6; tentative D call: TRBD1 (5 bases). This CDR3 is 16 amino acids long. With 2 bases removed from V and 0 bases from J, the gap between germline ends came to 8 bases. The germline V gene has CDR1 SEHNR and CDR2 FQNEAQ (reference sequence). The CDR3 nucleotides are TGTGCCAGCAGCTTATACAGGAGCTCCTATAATTCACCCCTCCACTTT. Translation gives CASSLYRSSYNSPLHF.

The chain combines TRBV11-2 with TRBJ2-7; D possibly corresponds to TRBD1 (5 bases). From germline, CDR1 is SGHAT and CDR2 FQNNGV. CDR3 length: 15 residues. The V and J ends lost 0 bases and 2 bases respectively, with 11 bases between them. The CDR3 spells CASSLDMQGPYEQYF. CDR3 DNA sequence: TGTGCCAGCAGCTTAGATATGCAGGGTCCCTACGAGCAGTACTTC.

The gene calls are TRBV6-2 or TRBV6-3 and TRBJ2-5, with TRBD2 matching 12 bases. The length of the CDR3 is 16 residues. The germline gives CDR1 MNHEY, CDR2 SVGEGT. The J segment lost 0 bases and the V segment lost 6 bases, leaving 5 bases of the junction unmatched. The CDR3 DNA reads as TGTGCCAGCAGCTCCGGACTAGCGGGACACCAAGAGACCCAGTACTTC. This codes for CASSSGLAGHQETQYF.

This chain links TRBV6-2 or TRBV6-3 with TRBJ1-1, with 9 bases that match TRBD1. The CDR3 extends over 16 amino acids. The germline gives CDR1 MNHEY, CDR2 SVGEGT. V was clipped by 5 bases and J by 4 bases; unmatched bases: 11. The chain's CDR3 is CASSPARTGVSTEAFF. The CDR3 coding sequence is TGTGCCAGCAGTCCAGCCCGGACAGGGGTGAGCACTGAAGCTTTCTTT.

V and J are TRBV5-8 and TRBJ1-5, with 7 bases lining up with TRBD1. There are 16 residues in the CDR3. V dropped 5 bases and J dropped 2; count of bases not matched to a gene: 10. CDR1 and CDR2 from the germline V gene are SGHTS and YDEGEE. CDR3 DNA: TGTGCCAGCAGTTCGACAGGGAGAGAAGGCAATCAGCCCCAGCATTTT. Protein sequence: CASSSTGREGNQPQHF.

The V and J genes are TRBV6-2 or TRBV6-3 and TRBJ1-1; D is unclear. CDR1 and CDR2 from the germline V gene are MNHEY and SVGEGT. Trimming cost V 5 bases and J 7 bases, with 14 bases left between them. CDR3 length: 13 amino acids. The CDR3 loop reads CASSQRVPFEAFF. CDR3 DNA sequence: TGTGCCAGCAGTCAACGGGTCCCGTTTGAAGCTTTCTTT.

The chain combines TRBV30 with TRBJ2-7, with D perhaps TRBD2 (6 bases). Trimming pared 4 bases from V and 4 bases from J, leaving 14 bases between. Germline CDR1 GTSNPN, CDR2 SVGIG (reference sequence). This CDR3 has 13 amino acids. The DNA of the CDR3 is TGTGCCTGGATCTCGAAGACTAGATACGAGCAGTACTTC. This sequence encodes CAWISKTRYEQYF.

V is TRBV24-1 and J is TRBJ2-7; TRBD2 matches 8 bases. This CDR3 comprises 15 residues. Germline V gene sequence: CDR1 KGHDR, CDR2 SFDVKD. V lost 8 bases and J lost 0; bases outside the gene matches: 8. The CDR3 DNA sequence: TGTGCCACCAAAACCGGGAGGGTAAACTCCTACGAGCAGTACTTC. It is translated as CATKTGRVNSYEQYF.

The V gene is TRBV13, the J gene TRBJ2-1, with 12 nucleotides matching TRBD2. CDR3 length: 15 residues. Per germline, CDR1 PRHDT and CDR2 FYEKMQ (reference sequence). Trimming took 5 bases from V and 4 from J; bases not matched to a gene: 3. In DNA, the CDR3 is TGTGCCAGCAGCCCGGGGACTAGCGGGTACAATGAGCAGTTCTTC. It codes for CASSPGTSGYNEQFF.

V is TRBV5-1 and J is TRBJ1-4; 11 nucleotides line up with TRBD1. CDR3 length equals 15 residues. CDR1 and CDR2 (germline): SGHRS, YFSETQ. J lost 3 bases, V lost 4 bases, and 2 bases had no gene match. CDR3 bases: TGCGCCAGCAGCGGGACAGGGGGGGCTAATGAAAAACTGTTTTTT. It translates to CASSGTGGANEKLFF.

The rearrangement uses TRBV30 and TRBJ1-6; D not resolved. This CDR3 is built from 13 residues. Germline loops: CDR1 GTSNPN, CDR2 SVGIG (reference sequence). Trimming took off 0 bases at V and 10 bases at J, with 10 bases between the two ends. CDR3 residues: CAWSVAEGSPLHF. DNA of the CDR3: TGTGCCTGGAGTGTAGCTGAGGGATCACCCCTCCACTTT.